Sequencing of this T cell receptor beta chain was carried out in a study of T cell responses to AZD1222 COVID-19 vaccine. Study-wide results and limits: The donors showed a predominance of white British ancestry and of females, with possible underestimation of clonal diversity. The repertoires were collected only after the peak T cell response.

Only in-frame clones appear in the TCRdb table, and some are missing; sequencing was by immunoSEQ multiplex PCR. The table lists roughly 150,000 clones, about 91% of them singletons. For this clone: Its antigen is unidentified.

Deletions cut 8 bases from V and 3 bases from J, with 14 bases between. The CDR3 covers 14 residues. Germline V gives CDR1 SNHLY, CDR2 FYNNEI. Sequences were derived from peripheral blood, sampled 28 days after the second AZD1222 dose. The chain uses TRBV2 and TRBJ2-1; D is undetermined. The sequence came from an adult who received the AZD1222 COVID-19 vaccine. The DNA for the CDR3 is TGTGCCAGCCGGCCTAGATATCTCTACAATGAGCAGTTCTTC. Protein: CASRPRYLYNEQFF.